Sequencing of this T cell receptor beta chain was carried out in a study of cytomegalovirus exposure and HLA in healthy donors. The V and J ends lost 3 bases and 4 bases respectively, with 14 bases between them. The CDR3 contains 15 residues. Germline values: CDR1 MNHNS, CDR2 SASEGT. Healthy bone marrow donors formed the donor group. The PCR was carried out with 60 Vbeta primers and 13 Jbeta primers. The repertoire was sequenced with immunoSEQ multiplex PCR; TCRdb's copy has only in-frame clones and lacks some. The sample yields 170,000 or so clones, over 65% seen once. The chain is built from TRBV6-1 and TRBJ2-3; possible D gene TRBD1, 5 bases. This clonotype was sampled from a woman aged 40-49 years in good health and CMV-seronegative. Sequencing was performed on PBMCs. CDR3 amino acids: CASSDSRVSPDTQYF. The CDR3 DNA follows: TGTGCCAGCAGTGATAGCAGGGTATCCCCAGATACGCAGTATTTT.